This entry lists 26 T cell receptor beta chains sequenced from one sample in a study of blood T cell repertoires in COVID-19. Clones were sequenced by immunoSEQ multiplex PCR, and TCRdb holds only the in-frame ones, with some missing. This sample has about 71,000 clones, with about nine tenths found just once. The sample comprised peripheral blood. The receptors were sampled from a man younger than 40 with acute or convalescent COVID-19.

The rearrangement joins TRBV5-6 to TRBJ2-7; D is unclear. This CDR3 is 13 amino acids long. CDR1 and CDR2 (germline): SGHDT, YYEEEE. Trimming took 0 bases from V and 4 from J, leaving 8 bases between them. The CDR3, as DNA: TGTGCCAGCAGCTTGGTGGCGGTGTACGAGCAGTACTTC. Residues: CASSLVAVYEQYF.

This chain joins TRBV7-2 and TRBJ2-5; a weak D match, TRBD1 (6 bases). The CDR3 length is 13 residues. The V gene's germline CDR1 is SGHTA and CDR2 FQGNSA. V was pared by 2 bases and J by 3 bases, with 7 bases between. The CDR3 region is CASSLQGKETQYF. CDR3 nucleotides: TGTGCCAGCAGCTTACAGGGGAAAGAGACCCAGTACTTC.

This chain connects TRBV19 to TRBJ1-6, with TRBD1 matching over 7 bases. V lost 6 bases to trimming and J lost 6 bases; unmatched junction nucleotides: 5. The germline CDR1 and CDR2 sequences are LNHDA and SQIVND (reference sequence). The CDR3 spans 14 residues. CDR3 DNA sequence: TGTGCCAGTAGCCCACGACAGGGTAATTCACCCCTCCACTTT. Encoded protein: CASSPRQGNSPLHF.

This chain uses TRBV5-5 with TRBJ2-5; D not certain. The V end lost 5 bases, the J end lost 5 bases, and 7 bases lay between the germline ends. The CDR3 has 11 residues. CDR1 SGHKS and CDR2 YYEKEE come from the germline V gene (reference sequence). The CDR3 coding sequence is TGTGCCAGCAGTAACTTGGAGACCCAGTACTTC. Its protein is CASSNLETQYF.

This chain joins TRBV10-3 and TRBJ2-3; TRBD1 aligns across 8 bases. Trimming at V came to 3 bases and at J to 4 bases, leaving 12 bases not matched to a gene. The CDR3 contains 17 residues. CDR1 is ENHRY, CDR2 SYGVKD, per germline. CDR3 amino acids: CAISDTRDRGRADTQYF. The CDR3 coding sequence is TGTGCCATCAGTGACACTCGAGACAGGGGCCGTGCAGATACGCAGTATTTT.

V usage is TRBV6-1 and J usage is TRBJ1-5, with a possible D match to TRBD1 (6 bases). There are 14 residues in the CDR3. V shed 5 bases and J shed 10 bases, with 18 bases lying between them. Germline-derived CDR1 and CDR2 are MNHNS and SASEGT. CDR3 in DNA: TGTGCCAGCAGTTCCGCCGACAGGTGCGGTCCCCAGCATTTT. Amino acid sequence: CASSSADRCGPQHF.

V is TRBV2 and J is TRBJ1-1; 9 bases are a match to TRBD1. The V and J ends lost 6 bases and 3 bases, in that order; junction bases with no gene match: 5. CDR1 and CDR2 (germline): SNHLY, FYNNEI. This CDR3 is built from 14 residues. Here the CDR3 DNA reads TGTGCCAGCAGGCCAGGACAGGGGCACACTGAAGCTTTCTTT. Its translation: CASRPGQGHTEAFF.

CDR3 in amino acids: CASSAAGLAGVSEQFF. The CDR3 bases are TGTGCCAGCAGCGCTGCGGGACTAGCGGGAGTTAGTGAGCAGTTCTTC. The chain combines TRBV9 with TRBJ2-1; 14 bases map to TRBD2. Germline assignment: CDR1 SGDLS and CDR2 YYNGEE. CDR3 length: 16 amino acids. Losses at the gene ends were 3 bases for V and 9 bases for J; bases not matched to a gene: 8.

The chain is built from TRBV14 and TRBJ2-5, with 8 bases aligning to TRBD2. V lost 11 bases and J lost 3; bases outside the gene matches: 2. The CDR3 contains 11 residues. The germline V gene has CDR1 SGHDN and CDR2 FVKESK. Here the CDR3 DNA reads TGTGCCTCGGGACTAGAAGAGACCCAGTACTTC. This gives the protein CASGLEETQYF.

V gene TRBV15 combines with J gene TRBJ2-7; 7 bases line up with TRBD1. The CDR3 is 14 residues long. Unmatched junction bases numbered 10, after V lost 5 bases and J lost 6 bases. Germline V gene lookup returns CDR1 LNHNV and CDR2 YYDKDF (reference sequence). The CDR3 here is CATSGQRGGSEQYF. The CDR3 bases are TGTGCCACCAGCGGTCAGAGAGGGGGCAGCGAGCAGTACTTC. The full variable domain, in which reference TRBV15 and TRBJ2-7 provide the parts outside the CDR3, is DAMVIQNPRYQVTQFGKPVTLSCSQTLNHNVMYWYQQKSSQAPKLLFHYYDKDFNNEADTPDNFQSRRPNTSFCFLDIRSPGLGDTAMYLCATSGQRGGSEQYFGPGTRLTVT.

The chain joins TRBV11-2 to TRBJ1-3, with TRBD1 matching over 11 bases. With V trimmed by 5 bases and J by 3 bases, 3 bases remained unmatched. The V gene's germline CDR1 is SGHAT and CDR2 FQNNGV. CDR3 length: 15 amino acids. As DNA, the CDR3 is TGTGCCAGCAGCGGACAGGGGGCTTTTGGAAACACCATATATTTT. Translating gives CASSGQGAFGNTIYF.

The chain has TRBV2 and TRBJ2-4; possibly TRBD1 for D (6 bases). The length of the CDR3 is 12 residues. Germline loops: CDR1 SNHLY, CDR2 FYNNEI. Trimming removed 7 bases from V and 8 bases from J, with 12 bases in between. CDR3 amino acids: CASKGAGDIQYF. The CDR3 DNA is TGTGCCAGCAAGGGCGCAGGGGACATTCAGTACTTC.

This rearrangement joins TRBV30 to TRBJ1-4, with TRBD1 matching over 9 bases. Trimming took 2 bases from V and 8 from J; bases not matched to a gene: 12. Germline CDR1 and CDR2: GTSNPN and SVGIG (reference sequence). The CDR3 is 16 residues long. Written as DNA, the CDR3 is TGTGCCTGGAGTCTCCGCCTGCCGGGACAGGGAGAAAAACTGTTTTTT. Translated, it gives CAWSLRLPGQGEKLFF.

The rearrangement links TRBV28 to TRBJ1-6, with 11 bases lining up with TRBD1. With V trimmed by 3 bases and J by 10 bases, 11 bases remained unmatched. There are 17 residues in the CDR3. Germline V gene lookup returns CDR1 MDHEN and CDR2 SYDVKM. CDR3: CASSFTSGTGGGSPLHF. The CDR3 DNA sequence: TGTGCCAGCAGTTTCACGTCCGGGACAGGGGGAGGCTCACCCCTCCACTTT.

The chain is built from TRBV7-3 and TRBJ2-1, with 9 bases lining up with TRBD2. The germline V gene encodes CDR1 SGHTA and CDR2 FQGTGA. V shed 6 bases and J 5 bases; nucleotides not matched to a gene: 17. This CDR3 comprises 18 residues. CDR3 in DNA: TGTGCCAGCAGGCTTCACCCGGGGACTAGCAGGGCCGACAATGAGCAGTTCTTC. Its protein is CASRLHPGTSRADNEQFF.

Points on this clone: The same CDR3 arises from other DNA sequences in this sample as well. The chain employs TRBV30 and TRBJ1-3; possibly TRBD1 for D (6 bases). Per germline, CDR1 GTSNPN and CDR2 SVGIG (reference sequence). This CDR3 has 16 residues. V lost 1 base and J 1 base, leaving 14 bases between the germline ends. In DNA, the CDR3 is TGTGCCTGGAGTGACGACCCGACAGGTTCTGGAAACACCATATATTTT. Amino acid sequence: CAWSDDPTGSGNTIYF.

This chain joins TRBV2 and TRBJ1-4, with a tentative D call TRBD1 (5 bases). Germline CDR1 and CDR2: SNHLY and FYNNEI. The CDR3 length is 14 residues. Deletions cut 7 bases from V and 6 bases from J, with 15 bases between. CDR3: CASTPGGFDEKLFF. In DNA, the CDR3 is TGTGCCAGCACGCCCGGGGGGTTCGATGAAAAACTGTTTTTT.

This clone was seen more than once but under ten times. The chain uses TRBV27 and TRBJ2-1; 16 bases line up with TRBD2. The germline gives CDR1 MNHEY, CDR2 SMNVEV (reference sequence). The ends lost 4 bases at V and 12 bases at J; junction bases unmatched: 6. This CDR3 spans 15 amino acids. The CDR3 reads CASSSGTSGRAGQFF. The CDR3 DNA is TGTGCCAGCAGTTCCGGGACTAGCGGGAGGGCAGGGCAGTTCTTC.

Written as DNA, the CDR3 is TGTGCCAGCAGCTTAGAACAGGGGGCGGGCTACGAGCAGTACGTC. Protein: CASSLEQGAGYEQYV. This rearrangement joins TRBV7-6 to TRBJ2-7; 9 positions agree with TRBD1. V lost 1 base, J lost 3 bases, and 4 bases stayed unmatched. The CDR3 length is 15 residues. Germline V gene lookup returns CDR1 SGHVS and CDR2 FNYEAQ.

The chain joins TRBV5-1 to TRBJ2-2; TRBD2 aligns across 14 bases. Germline CDR1 and CDR2: SGHRS and YFSETQ. Trimming removed 4 bases from V and 4 bases from J; junction bases left unmatched: 9. The length of the CDR3 is 18 residues. CDR3: CASSRTSGRISSTGELFF. CDR3 DNA sequence: TGCGCCAGCAGCCGGACTAGCGGGAGGATATCGAGCACCGGGGAGCTGTTTTTT.

The V gene is TRBV19, the J gene TRBJ2-1; TRBD2 might be the D (6 bases). Trimming took 3 bases from V and 7 from J, leaving 16 bases between them. The length of the CDR3 is 15 residues. Germline CDR1 is LNHDA and CDR2 is SQIVND (reference sequence). This chain's CDR3 is CASSIGRTSRNEQFF. The CDR3 DNA reads as TGTGCCAGTAGTATTGGAAGAACTAGCAGAAATGAGCAGTTCTTC. Using reference TRBV19 and TRBJ2-1 for the parts outside the CDR3, the full variable domain is DGGITQSPKYLFRKEGQNVTLSCEQNLNHDAMYWYRQDPGQGLRLIYYSQIVNDFQKGDIAEGYSVSREKKESFPLTVTSAQKNPTAFYLCASSIGRTSRNEQFFGPGTRLTVL.

The gene calls are TRBV30 and TRBJ2-7; tentative D call: TRBD2 (5 bases). The V gene's germline CDR1 is GTSNPN and CDR2 SVGIG (reference sequence). Trimming removed 0 bases from V and 6 bases from J, with 12 bases in between. This CDR3 is 13 amino acids long. The DNA for the CDR3 is TGTGCCTGGAGTGTACAGATAGGGAGCGAGCAGTACTTC. Amino acids: CAWSVQIGSEQYF.

This clone appeared a few times. The CDR3 here is CASSSAWLADEQFF. The CDR3 DNA reads as TGTGCCAGCAGCTCAGCCTGGCTAGCAGATGAGCAGTTCTTC. The chain has TRBV7-2 and TRBJ2-1; possible D gene TRBD2, 5 bases. Trimming removed 4 bases at V and 8 bases at J, with 15 bases between. The length of the CDR3 is 14 residues. Germline lookup yields CDR1 SGHTA and CDR2 FQGNSA.

The chain couples TRBV29-1 to TRBJ1-3; 7 bases agree with TRBD1. This CDR3 is 15 amino acids long. The germline gives CDR1 SQVTM, CDR2 ANQGSEA. V gave up 0 bases and J gave up 1 base; unmatched junction bases: 3. The CDR3 spells CSVEDPTGSGNTIYF. The CDR3 DNA sequence: TGCAGCGTTGAAGATCCGACAGGGTCTGGAAACACCATATATTTT.

Note on this clone: One end of the junction does not line up with germline, which may come from a read error. The rearrangement joins TRBV5-1 to TRBJ2-2; a possible D gene is TRBD1 (5 bases). CDR1 is SGHRS, CDR2 YFSETQ, per germline. The CDR3 is 13 residues long. Here the CDR3 DNA reads TGCGCCAGTAGCTTTTCAGGGCCCGGGGAGCTGTTTTTT. Its protein product is CASSFSGPGELFF. Based on the CDR3 plus reference TRBV5-1 and TRBJ2-2, the full variable domain is KAGVTQTPRYLIKTRGQQVTLSCSPISGHRSVSWYQQTPGQGLQFLFEYFSETQRNKGNFPGRFSGRQFSNSRSEMNVSTLELGDSALYLCASSFSGPGELFFGEGSRLTVL.

The chain couples TRBV9 to TRBJ1-2; D ambiguous. The CDR3 consists of 13 residues. Germline lookup yields CDR1 SGDLS and CDR2 YYNGEE. V was cut by 0 bases and J by 2 bases, with 5 bases left in between. CDR3 in amino acids: CASSVVENYGYTF. The CDR3 DNA follows: TGTGCCAGCAGCGTAGTAGAGAACTATGGCTACACCTTC.